The 26 T cell receptor beta chains in this list originate from one sample, sequenced in a study of T cell repertoires in cytomegalovirus infection (dated by TCRdb to about 2019). The treatment or condition label, read with the paper, signifies: in vitro stimulation with specific CMV peptide epitopes to enrich CMV-specific T cells. Their recognized antigens are unknown. Sequencing used an Illumina HiSeq 1500. Through fastp at Q25 and MiXCR, TCRdb rebuilt clones from the public reads, retaining in-frame beta chains. Rows with a matching CDR3 protein are joined into one entry that keeps the most common DNA and genes. The sample profile shows 550,000 to 850,000 distinct CDR3 sequences; around 31% of them were found once. Over 15% of the sample is taken by the ten largest. Sequenced here: cultured PBMCs, sampled from culture after CMV antigen stimulation. Every receptor here comes from a human donor in good health (CMV status not recorded). Some clones in this sample may be carry-over from other donors' samples.

In this sample, this clonotype turned up a few times. The chain combines TRBV11-2 with TRBJ1-6; D not resolved. Germline CDR1 reads SGHAT; CDR2 reads FQNNGV. V lost 2 bases to trimming and J lost 0 bases, with 5 bases between them. This CDR3 has 15 amino acids. The CDR3 spells CASSLRGSYNSPLHF. The CDR3 DNA is TGTGCCAGCAGCTTACGGGGCTCCTATAATTCACCCCTCCACTTT. The variable domain in full, with the rest retrieved from reference TRBV11-2 and TRBJ1-6, is EAGVAQSPRYKIIEKRQSVAFWCNPISGHATLYWYQQILGQGPKLLIQFQNNGVVDDSQLPKDRFSAERLKGVDSTLKIQPAKLEDSAVYLCASSLRGSYNSPLHFGNGTRLTVT.

The V and J genes are TRBV29-1 and TRBJ1-2; no clear D gene. The CDR3 is 12 residues long. The ends were cut back, 6 bases at V and 2 bases at J, with 10 bases in the middle. Germline-derived CDR1 and CDR2 are SQVTM and ANQGSEA. As DNA, the CDR3 is TGCAGCGTGCCACATGCCAACTATGGCTACACCTTC. Residues: CSVPHANYGYTF.

The chain couples TRBV20-1 to TRBJ1-1; maybe TRBD1 (5 bases). The V end was cut by 6 bases, the J end by 7 bases, with 15 bases between. Germline assignment: CDR1 DFQATT and CDR2 SNEGSKA (reference sequence). The CDR3 consists of 12 residues. CDR3 coding DNA: TGCAGTGCGCCGGCAGGGCGAGGTGAAGCTTTCTTT. It yields the protein CSAPAGRGEAFF.

Details on this clonotype: An end of the junction differs from the germline gene, which may be a read error. This chain joins TRBV7-4 and TRBJ1-5; D is perhaps TRBD1 (6 bases). From germline, CDR1 is SGHVT and CDR2 SQSDAQ. The length of the CDR3 is 15 residues. The CDR3, as DNA: TGTGTCAGCAGCTTGGGGGGGCCGGGCAATCAGCCCCAGCATTTT. This sequence encodes CVSSLGGPGNQPQHF.

J is TRBJ1-2 and V is TRBV6-1; TRBD1 is a possible D gene (6 bases). Per the germline V gene, CDR1 is MNHNS and CDR2 is SASEGT. This CDR3 comprises 15 residues. V lost 4 bases and J 0 bases, leaving 12 bases between the germline ends. The CDR3 region is CASSARTAANYGYTF. DNA for the CDR3: TGTGCCAGCAGTGCCCGGACAGCAGCTAACTATGGCTACACCTTC.

The chain couples TRBV12-3 or TRBV12-4 to TRBJ1-1, with D hard to call. The CDR3 is 11 amino acids. V lost 6 bases, J lost 10 bases, and 12 bases lay in between. The CDR3 here is CASSRDPGAFF. The DNA of the CDR3 is TGTGCCAGCAGCCGCGACCCGGGAGCTTTCTTT.

This clonotype has at least ten counts. This sequence joins TRBV7-6 and TRBJ2-3; perhaps TRBD2 as D (5 bases). Germline V CDR1 and CDR2: SGHVS, FNYEAQ. This CDR3 region has 14 residues. The V end lost 6 bases, the J end lost 4 bases, and 14 bases lay between the germline ends. In DNA form, the CDR3 reads TGTGCCAGCAGTGAAGCGGTGAGGGCAGATACGCAGTATTTT. Its translation: CASSEAVRADTQYF.

This chain connects TRBV2 to TRBJ2-7; 7 nucleotides match TRBD1. The CDR3 length is 14 residues. V was clipped by 3 bases and J by 1 base; unmatched bases: 3. Germline assignment: CDR1 SNHLY and CDR2 FYNNEI. DNA for the CDR3: TGTGCCAGCAGTGACGAGGACAGGTCCTACGAGCAGTACTTC. This sequence encodes CASSDEDRSYEQYF.

This clonotype was counted only a few times. The chain uses TRBV5-6 and TRBJ1-1; D may be TRBD1 (5 bases). The V and J ends lost 2 bases and 5 bases respectively, with 13 bases between them. Germline V gives CDR1 SGHDT, CDR2 YYEEEE. This CDR3 has 14 residues. This chain's CDR3 is CASSLVSEGTEAFF. CDR3 nucleotides: TGTGCCAGCAGCTTAGTATCCGAGGGGACTGAAGCTTTCTTT.

This chain links TRBV6-2 or TRBV6-3 with TRBJ2-3; 10 nucleotides match TRBD2. V shed 2 bases, J shed 8 bases, and the junction held 10 bases outside the gene matches. The germline gives CDR1 MNHEY, CDR2 SVGEGT. The CDR3 length is 16 residues. The CDR3 sequence: CASSYASSGGGSTQYF. For the CDR3, the DNA is TGTGCCAGCAGTTACGCGTCTAGCGGGGGCGGCAGTACGCAGTATTTT.

This clonotype occurred a few times. This chain uses TRBV7-2 with TRBJ2-3; D is unresolved. CDR3 length equals 14 residues. From germline, CDR1 is SGHTA and CDR2 FQGNSA. V lost 8 bases and J 5 bases, leaving 17 bases between the germline ends. The CDR3, as DNA: TGTGCCAGCCGGCTAGGGCTAGACCAAGATACGCAGTATTTT. Its protein is CASRLGLDQDTQYF.

The CDR3 nucleotides are TGCAGTGCTAGGGTGGATGGGACAGATACGCAGTATTTT. This encodes CSARVDGTDTQYF. This chain connects TRBV20-1 to TRBJ2-3, with D unresolved. Trimming stripped 3 bases from V and 3 bases from J, with 10 bases between. This CDR3 is 13 amino acids long. Germline CDR1 reads DFQATT; CDR2 reads SNEGSKA (reference sequence).

This chain joins TRBV12-3 or TRBV12-4 and TRBJ2-1; 7 nucleotides match TRBD1. The CDR3 is made up of 15 amino acids. J was trimmed by 5 bases and V by 2 bases; bases with no gene match: 6. CDR3 nucleotides: TGTGCCAGCAGTTTACGGGACAGCTTCAACAATGAGCAGTTCTTC. It translates to CASSLRDSFNNEQFF.

The chain's CDR3 is CASSYPLGYTF. CDR3 sequence (DNA): TGTGCCAGCAGTTACCCATTGGGCTACACCTTC. The V and J genes are TRBV28 and TRBJ1-2; D is ambiguous. The CDR3 covers 11 residues. V was pared by 4 bases and J by 8 bases, with 8 bases between. Germline V CDR1 and CDR2: MDHEN, SYDVKM.

There are a few counts of this clonotype. The chain links TRBV19 to TRBJ2-3; the D call may be TRBD1 or TRBD2 (7 bases each). The length of the CDR3 is 17 residues. CDR1 and CDR2 (germline): LNHDA, SQIVND (reference sequence). Trimming pared 3 bases from V and 0 bases from J, leaving 16 bases between. CDR3 bases: TGTGCCAGTAGTATTCGGGGGGACAGTCATAGCACAGATACGCAGTATTTT. Amino acids: CASSIRGDSHSTDTQYF.

This clonotype was found a few times. The V call is TRBV20-1, the J call TRBJ2-7; D unclear. The CDR3 runs 16 residues. Deletions cut 2 bases from V and 2 bases from J, with 19 bases between. Looked up from germline, CDR1 is DFQATT and CDR2 is SNEGSKA (reference sequence). The DNA for the CDR3 is TGCAGTGCTAGAAATACAAGATCCGTATATCCCTACGAGCAGTACTTC. Amino acids: CSARNTRSVYPYEQYF.

The J gene is TRBJ1-2, the V gene TRBV2, with 9 bases identical to TRBD1. This CDR3 spans 15 amino acids. Germline V gene lookup returns CDR1 SNHLY and CDR2 FYNNEI. The V gene end was trimmed by 1 base and the J gene end by 3 bases; junction bases not matched to a gene: 3. DNA for the CDR3: TGTGCCAGCAGTGAAGGGGGACAGGGCTACTATGGCTACACCTTC. This encodes CASSEGGQGYYGYTF.

This clonotype has a handful of counts. J is TRBJ1-2 and V is TRBV28; 7 bases are a match to TRBD1. Germline CDR1 and CDR2: MDHEN and SYDVKM. J gave up 6 bases and V 5 bases, and 9 bases lay outside the gene matches. This CDR3 comprises 14 residues. The CDR3 loop is CASSLLGGGNGYTF. The CDR3 bases are TGTGCCAGCAGTCTTCTAGGAGGGGGCAATGGCTACACCTTC.

This clonotype was counted only a few times. The chain has TRBV20-1 and TRBJ2-5; possible D gene TRBD2, 5 bases. Germline V gene data show CDR1 as DFQATT and CDR2 as SNEGSKA (reference sequence). This CDR3 is 11 amino acids long. Trimming shortened V by 4 bases and J by 4 bases, and 7 bases separated the two germline ends. For the CDR3, the DNA is TGCAGTGCTAAAGGAGGAGAGACCCAGTACTTC. This gives the protein CSAKGGETQYF.

A few counts support this clonotype. The V and J genes are TRBV7-8 and TRBJ2-3, with D hard to call. CDR1 is SGHVS, CDR2 FQNEAQ, per germline. Trimming pared 5 bases from V and 4 bases from J, leaving 13 bases between. The CDR3 extends over 14 amino acids. The CDR3 DNA is TGTGCCAGCAGCACCAGGACCAGGCCAGATACGCAGTATTTT. Residues: CASSTRTRPDTQYF.

This clonotype has just a few counts. This chain uses TRBV12-3 or TRBV12-4 with TRBJ2-1, with D possibly being TRBD1 (5 bases). V was pared by 4 bases and J by 4 bases, with 8 bases between. CDR3 length: 13 amino acids. CDR3 in amino acids: CASSSDMYNEQFF. CDR3 DNA: TGTGCCAGCAGTTCGGACATGTACAATGAGCAGTTCTTC.

J is TRBJ1-2 and V is TRBV12-3 or TRBV12-4, with D hard to call. Trimming removed 5 bases at V and 4 bases at J, with 11 bases between. The CDR3 is 13 amino acids. The CDR3 sequence is CASSPDPLYGYTF. CDR3 DNA sequence: TGTGCCAGCAGTCCCGACCCCCTCTATGGCTACACCTTC.

This clonotype was seen more than once but under ten times. The chain joins TRBV27 to TRBJ1-2; no definite D call. CDR1 is MNHEY, CDR2 SMNVEV, per germline (reference sequence). The V end lost 4 bases, the J end lost 7 bases, and 13 bases lay between the germline ends. The CDR3 is made up of 13 amino acids. CDR3 nucleotide sequence: TGTGCCAGCAGTTCAGGCTCGTGGTCTGGCTACACCTTC. It yields the protein CASSSGSWSGYTF.

The chain links TRBV20-1 to TRBJ1-5; 10 positions agree with TRBD1. J was trimmed by 5 bases and V by 0 bases; bases with no gene match: 7. Germline V gene lookup returns CDR1 DFQATT and CDR2 SNEGSKA (reference sequence). This CDR3 region has 16 residues. CDR3 loop: CSARDSRGQGYQPQHF. The CDR3 bases are TGCAGTGCTAGAGATAGTCGGGGACAGGGGTATCAGCCCCAGCATTTT.

V and J are TRBV5-1 and TRBJ2-3; 7 nucleotides match TRBD1. The CDR3 runs 14 residues. V gave up 1 base and J gave up 4 bases; unmatched junction bases: 3. The germline CDR1 and CDR2 sequences are SGHRS and YFSETQ. CDR3 sequence (DNA): TGCGCCAGCAGCTTGAACAGGGGCTCAGATACGCAGTATTTT. Amino acids: CASSLNRGSDTQYF.

This clonotype was seen ten or more times. The rearrangement uses TRBV7-6 and TRBJ2-2, with D perhaps TRBD1 (6 bases). There are 18 residues in the CDR3. The V end was cut by 1 base, the J end by 0 bases, with 15 bases between. The germline CDR1 and CDR2 sequences are SGHVS and FNYEAQ. The CDR3 sequence is CASSLGKQQGPNTGELFF. CDR3 DNA sequence: TGTGCCAGCAGCTTAGGCAAACAACAGGGTCCGAACACCGGGGAGCTGTTTTTT.